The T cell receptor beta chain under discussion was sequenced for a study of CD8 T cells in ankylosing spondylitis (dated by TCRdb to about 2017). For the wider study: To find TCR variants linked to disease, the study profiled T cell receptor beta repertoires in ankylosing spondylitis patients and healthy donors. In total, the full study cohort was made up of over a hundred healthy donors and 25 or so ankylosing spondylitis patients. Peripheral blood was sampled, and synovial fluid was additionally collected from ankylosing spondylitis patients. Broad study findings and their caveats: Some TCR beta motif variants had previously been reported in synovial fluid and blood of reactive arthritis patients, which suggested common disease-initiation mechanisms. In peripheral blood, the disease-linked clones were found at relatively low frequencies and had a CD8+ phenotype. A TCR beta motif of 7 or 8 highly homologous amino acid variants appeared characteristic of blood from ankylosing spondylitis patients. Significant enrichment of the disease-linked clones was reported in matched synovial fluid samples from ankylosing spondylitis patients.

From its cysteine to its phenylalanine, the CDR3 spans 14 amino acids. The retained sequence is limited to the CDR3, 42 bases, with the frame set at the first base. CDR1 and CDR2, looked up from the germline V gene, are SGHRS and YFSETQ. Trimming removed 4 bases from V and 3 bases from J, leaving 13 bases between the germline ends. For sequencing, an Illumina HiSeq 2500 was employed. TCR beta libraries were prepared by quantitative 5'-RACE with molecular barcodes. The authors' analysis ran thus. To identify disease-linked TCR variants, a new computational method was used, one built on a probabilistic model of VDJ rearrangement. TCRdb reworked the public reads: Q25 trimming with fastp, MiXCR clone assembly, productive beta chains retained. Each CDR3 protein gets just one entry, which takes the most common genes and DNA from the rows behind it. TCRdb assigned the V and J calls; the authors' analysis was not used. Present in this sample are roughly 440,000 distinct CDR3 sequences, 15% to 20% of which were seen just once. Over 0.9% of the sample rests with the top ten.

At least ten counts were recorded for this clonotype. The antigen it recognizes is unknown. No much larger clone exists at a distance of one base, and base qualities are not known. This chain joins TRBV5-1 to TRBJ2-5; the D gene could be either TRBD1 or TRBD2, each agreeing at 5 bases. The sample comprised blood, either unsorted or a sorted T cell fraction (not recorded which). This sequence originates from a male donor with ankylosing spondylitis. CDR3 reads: CASSITGTEETQYF. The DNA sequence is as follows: TGCGCCAGCAGCATTACCGGGACGGAAGAGACCCAGTACTTC.